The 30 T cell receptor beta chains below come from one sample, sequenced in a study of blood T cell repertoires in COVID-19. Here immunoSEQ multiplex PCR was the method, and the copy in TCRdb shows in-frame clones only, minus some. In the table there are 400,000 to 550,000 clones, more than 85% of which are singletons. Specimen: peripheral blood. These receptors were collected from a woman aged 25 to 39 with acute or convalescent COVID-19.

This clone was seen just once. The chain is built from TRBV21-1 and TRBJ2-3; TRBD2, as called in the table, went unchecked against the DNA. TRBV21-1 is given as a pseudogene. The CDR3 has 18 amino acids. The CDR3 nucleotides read TGTGCCAGCAGCCCACGGCTAGCGGGGCCCCGGGGTTCAGATACGCAGTATTTT. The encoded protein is CASSPRLAGPRGSDTQYF.

The CDR3 DNA sequence: TGCGCCAGCAGCGGGACTAGCCCTGGTGCCTCTGGGGCCAACGTCCTGACTTTC. This codes for CASSGTSPGASGANVLTF. The rearrangement uses TRBV5-1 and TRBJ2-6; 9 bases align to TRBD2. Germline trimming cut 4 bases from V and 0 bases from J; bases unmatched to any gene: 8. This CDR3 comprises 18 residues. Looked up from germline, CDR1 is SGHRS and CDR2 is YFSETQ.

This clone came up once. The CDR3 DNA sequence: TGTGCCAGCAGCTTCGGGCAGGGGTCCGACGAGCAGTACTTC. Protein product: CASSFGQGSDEQYF. The chain couples TRBV7-9 to TRBJ2-7, with D possibly matching TRBD1 (6 bases). This CDR3 is built from 14 residues. V was cut by 3 bases and J by 5 bases, with 14 bases left in between. Germline V gene sequence: CDR1 SEHNR, CDR2 FQNEAQ (reference sequence). The entire variable domain, with the rest obtained from reference TRBV7-9 and TRBJ2-7, is as follows: DTGVSQNPRHKITKRGQNVTFRCDPISEHNRLYWYRQTLGQGPEFLTYFQNEAQLEKSRLLSDRFSAERPKGSFSTLEIQRTEQGDSAMYLCASSFGQGSDEQYFGPGTRLTVT.

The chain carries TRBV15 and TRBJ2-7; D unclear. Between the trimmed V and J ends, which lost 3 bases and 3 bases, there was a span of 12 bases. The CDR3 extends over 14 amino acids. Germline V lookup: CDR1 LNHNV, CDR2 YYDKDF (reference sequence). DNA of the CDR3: TGTGCCACCAGCAGGCGTATTACTGACTACGAGCAGTACTTC. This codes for CATSRRITDYEQYF.

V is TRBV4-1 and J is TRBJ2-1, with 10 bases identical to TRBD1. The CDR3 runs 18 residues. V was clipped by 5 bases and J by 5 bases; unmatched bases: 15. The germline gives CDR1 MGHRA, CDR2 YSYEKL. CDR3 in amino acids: CASSWRDRGSVVDNEQFF. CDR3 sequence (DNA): TGCGCCAGCAGCTGGCGGGACAGGGGCTCTGTTGTCGACAATGAGCAGTTCTTC.

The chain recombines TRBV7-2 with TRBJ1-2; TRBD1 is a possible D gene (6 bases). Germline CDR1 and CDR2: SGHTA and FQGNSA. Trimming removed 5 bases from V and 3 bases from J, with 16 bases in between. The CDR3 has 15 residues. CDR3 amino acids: CASSSRTVTYYGYTF. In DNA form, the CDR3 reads TGTGCCAGCAGCAGTCGGACAGTAACGTACTATGGCTACACCTTC.

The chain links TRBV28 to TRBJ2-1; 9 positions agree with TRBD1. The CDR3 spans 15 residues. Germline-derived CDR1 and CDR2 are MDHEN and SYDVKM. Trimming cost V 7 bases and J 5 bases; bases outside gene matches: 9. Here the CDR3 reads CASTTGGAGDNEQFF. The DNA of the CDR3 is TGTGCCAGCACCACAGGGGGCGCGGGGGACAATGAGCAGTTCTTC.

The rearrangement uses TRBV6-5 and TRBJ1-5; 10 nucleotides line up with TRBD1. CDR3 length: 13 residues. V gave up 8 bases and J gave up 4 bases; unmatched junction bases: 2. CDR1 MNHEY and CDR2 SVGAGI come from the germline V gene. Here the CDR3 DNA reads TGTGCCAGCTGGACAGGGGGTAATCAGCCCCAGCATTTT. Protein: CASWTGGNQPQHF.

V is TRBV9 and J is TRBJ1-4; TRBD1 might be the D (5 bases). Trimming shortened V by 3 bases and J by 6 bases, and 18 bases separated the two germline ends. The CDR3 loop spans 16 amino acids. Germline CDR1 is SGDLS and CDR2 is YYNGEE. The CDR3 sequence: CASSAKPLDMDEKLFF. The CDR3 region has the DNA TGTGCCAGCAGCGCAAAACCCTTGGACATGGATGAAAAACTGTTTTTT.

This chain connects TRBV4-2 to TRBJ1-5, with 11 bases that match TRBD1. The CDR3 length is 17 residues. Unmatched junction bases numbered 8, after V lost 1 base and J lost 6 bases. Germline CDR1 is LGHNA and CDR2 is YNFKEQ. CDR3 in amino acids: CASSQVADRGRLQPQHF. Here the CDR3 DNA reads TGTGCCAGCAGCCAAGTCGCGGACAGGGGGCGCCTTCAGCCCCAGCATTTT.

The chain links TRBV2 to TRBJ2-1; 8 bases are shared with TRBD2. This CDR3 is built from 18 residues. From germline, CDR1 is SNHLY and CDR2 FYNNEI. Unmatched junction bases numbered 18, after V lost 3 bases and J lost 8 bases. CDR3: CASSDLGGGLPWWHEQFF. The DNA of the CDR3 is TGTGCCAGCAGTGATCTCGGCGGGGGGCTCCCCTGGTGGCATGAGCAGTTCTTC.

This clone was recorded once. The DNA of the CDR3 is TGTGCCAGCAGCCTCCACCCGGGCACAGATACGCAGTATTTT. Amino acid sequence: CASSLHPGTDTQYF. The chain recombines TRBV3-1 (or the pseudogene TRBV3-2) with TRBJ2-3; no firm D call. The CDR3 consists of 14 residues. V was clipped by 4 bases and J by 1 base, with 9 bases between them. Germline CDR1 is LGHDT and CDR2 is YNNKEL (reference sequence).

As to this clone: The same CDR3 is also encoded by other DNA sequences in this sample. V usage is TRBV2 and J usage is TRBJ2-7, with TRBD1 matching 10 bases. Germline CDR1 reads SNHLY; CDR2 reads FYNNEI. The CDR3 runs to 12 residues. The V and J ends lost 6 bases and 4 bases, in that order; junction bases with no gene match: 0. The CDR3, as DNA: TGTGCCAGCAGGGGACAGGGGTACGAGCAGTACTTC. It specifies CASRGQGYEQYF.

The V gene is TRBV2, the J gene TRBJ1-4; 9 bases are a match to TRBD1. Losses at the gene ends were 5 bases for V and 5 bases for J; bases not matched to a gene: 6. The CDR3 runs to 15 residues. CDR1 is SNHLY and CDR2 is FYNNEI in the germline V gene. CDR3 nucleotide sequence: TGTGCCAGCAGTCCCCGGACAGGGGAAAATGAAAAACTGTTTTTT. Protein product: CASSPRTGENEKLFF.

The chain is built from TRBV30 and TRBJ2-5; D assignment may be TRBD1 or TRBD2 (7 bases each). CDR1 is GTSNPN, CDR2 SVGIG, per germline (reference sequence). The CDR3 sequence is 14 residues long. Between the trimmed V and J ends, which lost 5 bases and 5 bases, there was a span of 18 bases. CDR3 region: CAWRDRAGGETQYF. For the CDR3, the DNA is TGTGCCTGGCGAGACAGGGCCGGGGGGGAGACCCAGTACTTC.

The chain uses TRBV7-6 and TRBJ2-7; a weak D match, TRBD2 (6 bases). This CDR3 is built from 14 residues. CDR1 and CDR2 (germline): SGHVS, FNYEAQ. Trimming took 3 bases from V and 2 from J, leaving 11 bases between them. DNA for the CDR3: TGTGCCAGCAGCTTGGGCGGGGAAGCCTACGAGCAGTACTTC. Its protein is CASSLGGEAYEQYF.

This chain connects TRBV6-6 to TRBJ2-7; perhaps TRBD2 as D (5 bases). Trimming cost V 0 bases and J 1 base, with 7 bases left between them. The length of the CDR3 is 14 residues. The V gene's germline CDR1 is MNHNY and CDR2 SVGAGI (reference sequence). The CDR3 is CASSYSSGSYEQYF. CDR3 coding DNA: TGTGCCAGCAGTTACTCGTCGGGGTCCTACGAGCAGTACTTC.

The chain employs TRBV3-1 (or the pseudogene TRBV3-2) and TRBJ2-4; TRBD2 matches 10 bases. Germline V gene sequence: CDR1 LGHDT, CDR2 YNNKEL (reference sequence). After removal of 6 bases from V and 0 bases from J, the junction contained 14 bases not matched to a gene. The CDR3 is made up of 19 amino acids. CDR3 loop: CASSPLAGASNLAKNIQYF. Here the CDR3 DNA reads TGTGCCAGCAGTCCTCTAGCGGGGGCCTCAAATCTAGCCAAAAACATTCAGTACTTC.

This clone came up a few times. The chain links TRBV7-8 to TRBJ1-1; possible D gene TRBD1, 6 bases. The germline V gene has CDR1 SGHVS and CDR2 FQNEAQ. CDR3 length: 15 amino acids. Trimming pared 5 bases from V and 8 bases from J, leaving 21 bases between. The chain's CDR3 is CASSPTGQNPGEAFF. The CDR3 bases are TGTGCCAGCAGCCCGACGGGACAAAATCCGGGGGAAGCTTTCTTT.

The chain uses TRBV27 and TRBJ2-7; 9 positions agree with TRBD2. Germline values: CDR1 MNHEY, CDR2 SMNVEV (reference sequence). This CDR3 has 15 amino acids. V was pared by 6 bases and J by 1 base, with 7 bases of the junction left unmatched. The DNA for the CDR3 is TGTGCCAGCAGCAAAATAGCGGGGGTATCCTACGAGCAGTACTTC. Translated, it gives CASSKIAGVSYEQYF.

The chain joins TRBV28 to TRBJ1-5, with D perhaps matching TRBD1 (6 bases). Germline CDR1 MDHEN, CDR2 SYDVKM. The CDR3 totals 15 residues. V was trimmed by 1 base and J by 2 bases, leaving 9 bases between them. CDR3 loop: CASSLYSGGNQPQHF. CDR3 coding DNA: TGTGCCAGCAGTTTATATTCAGGGGGCAATCAGCCCCAGCATTTT.

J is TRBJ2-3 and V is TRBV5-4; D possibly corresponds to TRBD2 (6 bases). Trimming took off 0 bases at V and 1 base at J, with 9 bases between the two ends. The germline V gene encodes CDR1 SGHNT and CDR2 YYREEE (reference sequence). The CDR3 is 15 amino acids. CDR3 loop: CASSLVAERTDTQYF. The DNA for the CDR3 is TGTGCCAGCAGCTTGGTAGCGGAACGCACAGATACGCAGTATTTT.

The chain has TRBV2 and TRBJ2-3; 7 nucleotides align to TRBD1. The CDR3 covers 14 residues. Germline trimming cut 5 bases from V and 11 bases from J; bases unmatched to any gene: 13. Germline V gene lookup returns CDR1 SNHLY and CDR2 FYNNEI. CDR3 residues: CASSSTTNRGRQYF. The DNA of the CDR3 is TGTGCCAGCAGTTCTACGACCAACAGGGGTAGGCAGTATTTT.

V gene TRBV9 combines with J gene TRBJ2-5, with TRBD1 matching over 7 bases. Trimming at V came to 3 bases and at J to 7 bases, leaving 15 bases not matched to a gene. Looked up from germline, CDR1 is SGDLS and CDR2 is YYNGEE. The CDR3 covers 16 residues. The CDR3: CASSDNSQTGEGTQYF. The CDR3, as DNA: TGTGCCAGCAGCGATAACTCCCAAACAGGGGAAGGGACCCAGTACTTC.

CDR3 sequence reads: CASSPGQYGYTF. The DNA of the CDR3 is TGTGCCAGCAGCCCCGGACAGTATGGCTACACCTTC. The chain is built from TRBV7-2 and TRBJ1-2; possibly TRBD1 for D (6 bases). The CDR3 is made up of 12 amino acids. Looked up from germline, CDR1 is SGHTA and CDR2 is FQGNSA. V was shortened by 5 bases and J by 5 bases, with 9 bases between the two germline ends.

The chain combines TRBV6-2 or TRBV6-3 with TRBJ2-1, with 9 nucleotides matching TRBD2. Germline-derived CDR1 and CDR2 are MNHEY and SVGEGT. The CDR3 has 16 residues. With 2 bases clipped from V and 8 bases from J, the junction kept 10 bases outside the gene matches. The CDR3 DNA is TGTGCCAGCAGTTACGGGCTAGCGGGGCCGGGGGATGAGCAGTTCTTC. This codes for CASSYGLAGPGDEQFF.

CDR3 residues: CASSSGTIPNTGELFF. The CDR3 DNA reads TGTGCCAGCAGCTCCGGGACTATTCCGAACACCGGGGAGCTGTTTTTT. V gene TRBV11-2 combines with J gene TRBJ2-2; TRBD2 agrees at 7 bases. CDR1 and CDR2 (germline): SGHAT, FQNNGV. This CDR3 contains 16 residues. The junction had 5 bases not matched to a gene; V was cut back by 4 bases and J by 0 bases. Using reference TRBV11-2 and TRBJ2-2 for the parts outside the CDR3, the full variable domain is EAGVAQSPRYKIIEKRQSVAFWCNPISGHATLYWYQQILGQGPKLLIQFQNNGVVDDSQLPKDRFSAERLKGVDSTLKIQPAKLEDSAVYLCASSSGTIPNTGELFFGEGSRLTVL.

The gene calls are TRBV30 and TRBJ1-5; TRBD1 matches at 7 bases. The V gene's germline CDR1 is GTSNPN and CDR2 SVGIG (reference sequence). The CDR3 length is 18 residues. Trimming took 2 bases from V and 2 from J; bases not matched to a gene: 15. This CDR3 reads CAWSMEGQWNRGNQPQHF. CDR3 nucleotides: TGTGCCTGGAGTATGGAGGGACAGTGGAATCGTGGCAATCAGCCCCAGCATTTT.

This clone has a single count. CDR3 sequence reads: CASSTPGIGETQYF. The CDR3 region has the DNA TGTGCCAGCAGTACCCCAGGGATCGGGGAGACCCAGTACTTC. The chain couples TRBV6-5 to TRBJ2-5, with D tentatively TRBD1 (5 bases). This CDR3 is 14 amino acids long. V was clipped by 5 bases and J by 5 bases, with 15 bases between them. Germline V gene lookup returns CDR1 MNHEY and CDR2 SVGAGI.

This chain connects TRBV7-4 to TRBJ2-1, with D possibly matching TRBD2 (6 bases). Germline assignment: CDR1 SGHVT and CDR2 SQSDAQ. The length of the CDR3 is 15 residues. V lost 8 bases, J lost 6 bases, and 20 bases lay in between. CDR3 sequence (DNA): TGTGCCAGCGTATCTCCGGGGGAGCGGCCCAATGAGCAGTTCTTC. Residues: CASVSPGERPNEQFF.